Sequencing of this T cell receptor beta chain was carried out in a study of blood T cell repertoires in COVID-19. Study-level information: There were acute and convalescent COVID-19 samples, and they came from the United States, Italy and Spain. Sample material is recorded as cDNA or gDNA derived from T cells, B-cell-depleted T cells, or PBMCs.

J lost 4 bases, V lost 5 bases, and 2 bases had no gene match. The germline V gene encodes CDR1 LGHDT and CDR2 YNNKEL (reference sequence). There are 14 residues in the CDR3. While infection was still active, Seattle patients were enrolled and then followed longitudinally. In the study's own analysis: Counts of nucleated cells, estimated from reference gene primer amplification, were obtained. The data were produced by immunoSEQ multiplex PCR, yet TCRdb's version contains in-frame clones alone and is incomplete. V, J and clone size derive from that table, while D and trimming were established from the DNA sequence. The data contain 350,000 to 400,000 clones, about 86% of them seen just once; the ten biggest clones take up 7% to 7.5%.

This chain connects TRBV3-1 (or the pseudogene TRBV3-2) to TRBJ1-3; 10 bases align to TRBD1. Sequenced: peripheral blood. This TCR was sampled from a woman in her sixties or seventies with COVID-19, enrolled during active disease. This CDR3 reads CASSWTGGGNTIYF. CDR3 nucleotide sequence: TGTGCCAGCAGCTGGACAGGGGGGGGAAACACCATATATTTT.